Presented here are 2 T cell receptor beta chains from one specimen sequenced in a study of T cell responses to AZD1222 COVID-19 vaccine. The assay was immunoSEQ multiplex PCR, and TCRdb's table has in-frame clones only and misses some. The data contain 150,000 to 200,000 clones, about nine tenths of them singletons. The sequencing used peripheral blood, collected on day 0 of AZD1222 vaccination. The receptor set was obtained from an adult in good health.

This chain joins TRBV7-9 and TRBJ2-7; TRBD1 matches at 9 bases. The V gene's germline CDR1 is SEHNR and CDR2 FQNEAQ (reference sequence). V shed 2 bases, J shed 4 bases, and the junction held 15 bases outside the gene matches. The CDR3 has 18 amino acids. The chain's CDR3 is CASSLTPAGTDRGYEQYF. CDR3 bases: TGTGCCAGCAGCTTAACTCCCGCCGGAACGGACAGGGGATACGAGCAGTACTTC.

Only one count was recorded for this clone. This sequence joins TRBV2 and TRBJ2-7; the D gene could be TRBD1 or TRBD2 (5 bases each). CDR1 and CDR2 from the germline V gene are SNHLY and FYNNEI. The CDR3 extends over 12 amino acids. V was pared by 6 bases and J by 7 bases, with 13 bases between. CDR3 sequence: CASSGTRVEQYF. In nucleotides, the CDR3 is TGTGCCAGCAGCGGGACCCGGGTGGAGCAGTACTTC.